In its sample, the clone carrying this T cell receptor beta chain was seen a few times. Its specificity is not known. The V gene's germline CDR1 is LNHDA and CDR2 SQIVND (reference sequence). The ends were cut back, 5 bases at V and 4 bases at J, with 12 bases in the middle. The CDR3 runs 14 residues. RNA transcripts were the template for amplifying TCR beta CDR3 regions. An initial round of RT-PCR targeting the TCR CDR3 relied on the HTBI primer set. MiXCR, run by TCRdb on the multiplex PCR reads, gives a single entry per CDR3 protein. Of hundreds of thousands of distinct CDR3 sequences listed, nearly 45% are singletons. This specimen belongs to a study of T cells in Graves' hyperthyroidism and ophthalmopathy. Study-wide results and caveats: Blood also carried most thyroid clonotypes expanded above 0.001.

Uncontrolled infection, other autoimmune disease, pregnancy or lactation excluded patients. The sequenced material came from peripheral blood or thyroid tissue (not recorded which). J is TRBJ1-5 and V is TRBV19, with D perhaps TRBD1 (6 bases). This sequence originates from an adult man with Graves' disease, either hyperthyroidism or ophthalmopathy (not recorded which). The CDR3 region has the DNA TGTGCCAGTAGTCCCCGGGACACTAATCAGCCCCAGCATTTT. Protein sequence: CASSPRDTNQPQHF.